The TCR beta chain described here comes from a study of brain T cells in children with intractable seizures (dated by TCRdb to the early 2020s). In terms of the full investigation: A NanoString immunology panel was first used to screen resected brain tissue from about 56 pediatric epilepsy surgery cases for immune gene transcripts. Among the roughly twelve selected surgery cases, eight also had pre-surgery blood sequenced, leaving four with brain tissue only. Results the study describes overall, beyond this receptor: Because pre- and post-surgery blood were sequenced to different depths, clones absent from the pre-surgery sample may reflect undersampling. Viral specificity was inferred only from CDR3 sequence similarity, and patients' HCMV serostatus was unknown.

Taken with the paper, the label for time point translates to: blood from clinic visit 5 months post-surgery; TSC patient then seizure free. The surgery cases that showed the highest brain T cell transcript signatures were chosen for TCR beta chain sequencing of brain tissue, and of blood when it was available. Before surgery, patients had received at least one anti-epileptic drug. TCR-sequenced patients were children with drug-resistant epilepsy due to tuberous sclerosis complex, focal cortical dysplasia, Rasmussen encephalitis or hemimegalencephaly. Bulk genomic DNA was isolated from unsorted brain tissue and whole blood using the Monarch genomic DNA purification kit. A distance of 7 bases separates the germline ends of V and J, which lose 6 bases and 1 base respectively. The CDR3 contains 11 residues, cysteine and phenylalanine counted. The only DNA kept is the CDR3, 33 bases in frame from the first base. From the germline V gene (reference sequence), CDR1 is DFQATT and CDR2 is SNEGSKA.

TCR beta chain sequences were generated from genomic DNA using the immunoSEQ assay. The study's own analysis went as follows. Any CDR3 sequence that did not begin with the conserved framework cysteine at position 104 was removed by hand. Clonality was calculated as one minus the normalized Shannon's Diversity Index, with values ranging from 0 (maximal diversity) to 1 (oligoclonal). Chi-squared comparison-of-proportions tests assessed whether the same CDR3 differed in frequency between samples, such as brain versus blood. Public clonotypes were identified through searches of immuneACCESS, and similarity to known antiviral clonotypes was evaluated with the VDJdb browser. Drawn from immuneACCESS, this table holds only the in-frame rearrangements with V and J called that TCRdb kept. Clones are partly lost; checked studies trace under half to an unresolved V gene and leave the rest unexplained. V and J calls and clone size are as listed in that table; D and trimming were resolved from the DNA. This sample lists approximately 330,000 clones; over 90% were detected once. Under 7% of the sample lies in the top ten.

As to this clone: Its antigen specificity is not known. Base qualities were left out, and no much larger clone turns up one base away.

Sequencing used peripheral blood, obtained around 5 months after surgery. The receptor comes from a boy under two years old with tuberous sclerosis and intractable seizures. The sequence joins TRBV20-1 to TRBJ2-7, with the identity of the D gene unclear. CDR3 sequence: CSAQESYEQYF. Here is the DNA: TGCAGTGCCCAAGAATCCTACGAGCAGTACTTC.